This T cell receptor beta chain is drawn from a study of metastatic and nonmetastatic thyroid tumors (dated by TCRdb to about 2020). A note on the overall study: Repertoires were compared across peripheral blood and tumor or nodule tissue samples from malignant and benign thyroid patients.

Regarding this clone: Its antigen is currently not known. No much larger clonotype is one base removed from it; base qualities were not supplied.

The V and J ends are trimmed by 0 bases and 3 bases, leaving 4 bases between them. CDR1 and CDR2, per the germline V gene, are SGHRS and YFSETQ. The CDR3 sequence holds 13 residues, the cysteine and phenylalanine included. Only CDR3 DNA remains: 39 bases, in frame from the first base. Study-level results and caveats: TCR beta diversity was reported as significantly higher in malignant tumors than in benign nodules, in both blood and tumor samples.

Receptor amplification or capture employed PCR. Instrument on record: Illumina HiSeq 4000. High-throughput sequencing was used to profile the TCR beta-chain CDR3 region of every patient. Concerning the study's data processing: A classifier to discriminate distant-metastatic papillary thyroid cancer patients was built from CDR3 differences across clinicopathological groups. Repertoire diversity was assessed with the Shannon index, and tumor-blood repertoire similarity with the Morisita-Horn index. TCRdb applied fastp at Q25 and MiXCR to the public reads, then kept only in-frame beta chains. None of the V and J calls come from the authors' own analysis; TCRdb made them. The sample yields 7,000 or so clones; 39% were counted once. The ten largest clonotypes hold around 25% of the sample. Before undergoing thyroid surgery, none of the patients had been given any kind of treatment. Using T-cell receptor beta sequencing, the researchers looked back retrospectively at clinical samples from patients, gathered between about 2012 and 2018.

Sequencing used tumor tissue. Recombination connected TRBV5-1 to TRBJ1-3; a confident D gene designation cannot be given. The receptor's source is a female donor with papillary thyroid cancer or a benign thyroid nodule (not recorded which). Some clones in this sample may be carry-over from other donors' samples. At the DNA level, the sequence is TGCGCCAGCAGCTTGGATGATGGAAACACCATATATTTT. This translates into CASSLDDGNTIYF.